This TCR beta chain came from a study of identifying expanded T cells in peripheral blood. Here immunoSEQ multiplex PCR was the method, and the copy in TCRdb shows in-frame clones only, minus some. The sample has some 100,000 clones, approximately 90% seen once. This clone was counted once. This sequence originates from a person aged 18 to 75 in good health. What was sequenced was blood.

CDR3 nucleotide sequence: TGTGCCAGCAGCTTGGGGCAGCAAAGCACCTTC. It specifies CASSLGQQSTF. This chain uses TRBV5-4 with TRBJ1-2, with D unresolved. The CDR3 extends over 11 amino acids. The V end lost 0 bases, the J end lost 13 bases, and 10 bases lay between the germline ends. Germline V gives CDR1 SGHNT, CDR2 YYREEE (reference sequence).